The 2 T cell receptor beta chains in this list originate from one sample, sequenced in a study of cytomegalovirus exposure and HLA in healthy donors. The PCR was carried out with 60 Vbeta primers and 13 Jbeta primers. Method: immunoSEQ multiplex PCR; TCRdb's copy keeps in-frame clones and lacks some. The sample contains 150,000 or so clones, around two thirds of which appear only once. Sequenced input: PBMCs. These receptors came from a man aged 30 to 39 in good health and CMV-seropositive.

This sequence joins TRBV6-1 and TRBJ1-1, with D uncertain. Trimming cost V 6 bases and J 1 base, with 12 bases left between them. CDR1 MNHNS and CDR2 SASEGT come from the germline V gene. The CDR3 contains 14 residues. This CDR3 reads CASSQYRTNTEAFF. The CDR3 region has the DNA TGTGCCAGCAGCCAATATAGAACGAACACTGAAGCTTTCTTT.

This sequence joins TRBV5-4 and TRBJ2-3; 8 bases map to TRBD2. The CDR3 sequence is 16 residues long. The trim removed 3 bases at V and 1 base at J, leaving 7 bases unmatched. Germline loops: CDR1 SGHNT, CDR2 YYREEE (reference sequence). The CDR3 nucleotides read TGTGCCAGCAGCTCAGGGACTAGTTTGGGCACAGATACGCAGTATTTT. Its protein product is CASSSGTSLGTDTQYF.